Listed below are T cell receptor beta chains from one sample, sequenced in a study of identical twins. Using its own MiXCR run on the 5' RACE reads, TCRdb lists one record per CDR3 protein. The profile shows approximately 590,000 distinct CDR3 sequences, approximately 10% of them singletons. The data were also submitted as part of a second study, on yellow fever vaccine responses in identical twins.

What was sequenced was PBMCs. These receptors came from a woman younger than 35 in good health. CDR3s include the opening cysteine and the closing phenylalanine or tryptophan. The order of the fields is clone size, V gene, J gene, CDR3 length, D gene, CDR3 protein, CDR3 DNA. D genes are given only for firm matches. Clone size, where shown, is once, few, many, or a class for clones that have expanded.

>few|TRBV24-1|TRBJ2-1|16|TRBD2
CATSDMTSGKVYEQFF
TGTGCCACCAGTGATATGACTAGCGGGAAGGTCTATGAGCAGTTCTTC
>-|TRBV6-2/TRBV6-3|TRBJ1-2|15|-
CASSYSMGSVGGYTF
TGTGCCAGCAGTTACTCGATGGGCTCCGTCGGTGGCTACACCTTC
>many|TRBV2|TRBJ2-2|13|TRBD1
CASSTTGTGELFF
TGTGCCAGCAGCACGACAGGGACCGGGGAGCTGTTTTTT
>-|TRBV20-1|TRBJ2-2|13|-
CSAPRPLTGELFF
TGCAGTGCACCACGGCCACTCACCGGGGAGCTGTTTTTT
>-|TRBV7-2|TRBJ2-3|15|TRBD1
CASSLVGTGPDTQYF
TGTGCCAGCAGCTTAGTTGGGACAGGGCCAGATACGCAGTATTTT
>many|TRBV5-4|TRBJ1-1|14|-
CASSLASMVPEAFF
TGTGCCAGCAGCTTGGCCTCCATGGTCCCTGAAGCTTTCTTT
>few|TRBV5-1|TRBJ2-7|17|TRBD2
CASSPLASGRAHYEQYF
TGCGCCAGCAGCCCCCTTGCGAGCGGGAGGGCCCACTACGAGCAGTACTTC
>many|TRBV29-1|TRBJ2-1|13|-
CSAGPRGYNEQFF
TGCAGTGCCGGCCCCCGCGGGTACAATGAGCAGTTCTTC
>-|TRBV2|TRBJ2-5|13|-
CASNIGVYETQYF
TGTGCCAGCAATATAGGAGTTTACGAGACCCAGTACTTC
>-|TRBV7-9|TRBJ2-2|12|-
CASGEGSGELFF
TGTGCCAGCGGAGAAGGGTCCGGGGAGCTGTTTTTT
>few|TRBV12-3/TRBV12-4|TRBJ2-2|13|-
CASSLGLGRELFF
TGTGCCAGCAGTTTGGGCCTGGGGCGGGAGCTGTTTTTT
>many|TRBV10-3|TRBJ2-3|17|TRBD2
CAISEGTSGSSTDTQYF
TGTGCCATCAGTGAGGGCACTAGCGGGAGTAGCACAGATACGCAGTATTTT
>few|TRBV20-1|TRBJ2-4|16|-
CSAREAASSLGDIQYF
TGCAGTGCTAGAGAAGCAGCTTCTAGCTTGGGAGACATTCAGTACTTC
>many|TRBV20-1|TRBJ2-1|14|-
CSARAAIRSNEQFF
TGCAGTGCTAGAGCTGCCATTCGGAGCAATGAGCAGTTCTTC
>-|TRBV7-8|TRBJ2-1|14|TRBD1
CASSRDRADNEQFF
TGTGCCAGCTCTCGGGACAGGGCGGACAATGAGCAGTTCTTC
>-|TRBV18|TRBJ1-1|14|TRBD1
CASSEGQGRTEAFF
TGTGCCAGCTCGGAGGGACAGGGAAGGACTGAAGCTTTCTTT
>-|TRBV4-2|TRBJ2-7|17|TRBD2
CASSQGSLMGLAYEQYF
TGTGCCAGCAGCCAAGGAAGTTTAATGGGACTAGCGTACGAGCAGTACTTC
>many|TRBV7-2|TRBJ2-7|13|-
CASSLVMVGEQYF
TGTGCCAGCAGCTTAGTTATGGTGGGTGAGCAGTACTTC
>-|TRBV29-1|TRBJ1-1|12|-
CSVGRADTEAFF
TGCAGCGTTGGTAGGGCGGACACTGAAGCTTTCTTT
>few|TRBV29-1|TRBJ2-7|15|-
CSVEKGQKATYEQYF
TGCAGCGTTGAAAAGGGGCAGAAAGCGACCTACGAGCAGTACTTC
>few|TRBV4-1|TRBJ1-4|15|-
CASSSSSGKDEKLFF
TGCGCCAGCAGCTCAAGCTCAGGGAAGGATGAAAAACTGTTTTTT
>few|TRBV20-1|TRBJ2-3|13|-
CSANYLSTDTQYF
TGCAGTGCTAATTATCTTAGCACAGATACGCAGTATTTT
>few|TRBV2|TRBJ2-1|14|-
CASRGRSLYNEQFF
TGTGCCAGCAGGGGACGTTCCCTCTACAATGAGCAGTTCTTC
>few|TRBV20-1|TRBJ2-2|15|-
CSARDRGAGTGELFF
TGCAGTGCTAGAGATCGGGGGGCGGGCACCGGGGAGCTGTTTTTT
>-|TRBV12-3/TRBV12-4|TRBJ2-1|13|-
CASVLGQLGEQFF
TGTGCCAGCGTACTAGGACAGCTTGGGGAGCAGTTCTTC
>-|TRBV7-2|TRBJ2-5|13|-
CASRGVIQETQYF
TGTGCCAGCCGCGGGGTTATTCAAGAGACCCAGTACTTC
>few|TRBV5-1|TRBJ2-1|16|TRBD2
CASSSTGGSAYNEQFF
TGCGCCAGCAGCAGTACGGGAGGGTCCGCCTACAATGAGCAGTTCTTC
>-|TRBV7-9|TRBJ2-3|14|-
CASSSAPTGNTQYF
TGTGCCAGCAGCTCCGCGCCGACGGGCAATACGCAGTATTTT
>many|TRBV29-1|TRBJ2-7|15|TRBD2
CSVDSLAGDSYEQYF
TGCAGCGTTGATTCCCTAGCGGGAGACTCCTACGAGCAGTACTTC
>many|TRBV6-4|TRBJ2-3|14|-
CASSESATTDTQYF
TGTGCCAGCAGTGAGTCGGCAACCACAGATACGCAGTATTTT
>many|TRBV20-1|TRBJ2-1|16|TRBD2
CSARSISGGPKNEQFF
TGCAGTGCTAGATCTATCAGCGGGGGGCCTAAGAATGAGCAGTTCTTC
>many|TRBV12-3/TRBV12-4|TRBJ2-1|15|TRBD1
CASSPGTGGRDEQFF
TGTGCCAGCAGTCCGGGGACAGGGGGTAGGGATGAGCAGTTCTTC
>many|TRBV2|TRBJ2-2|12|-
CASKWMTGELFF
TGTGCCAGCAAGTGGATGACCGGGGAGCTGTTTTTT
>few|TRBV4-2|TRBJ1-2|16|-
CASSQESGSAHYGYTF
TGTGCCAGCAGCCAAGAGTCCGGGTCCGCCCACTATGGCTACACCTTC
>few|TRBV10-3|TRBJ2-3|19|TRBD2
CAISDPLTSGRSSTDTQYF
TGTGCCATCAGTGACCCGCTTACTAGCGGGAGGTCTAGCACAGATACGCAGTATTTT
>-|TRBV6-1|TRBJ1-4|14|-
CASTQKTTNEKLFF
TGTGCCAGCACCCAGAAAACAACTAATGAAAAACTGTTTTTT
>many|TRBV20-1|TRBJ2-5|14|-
CSARDQQKQETQYF
TGCAGTGCTAGAGATCAACAGAAACAAGAGACCCAGTACTTC
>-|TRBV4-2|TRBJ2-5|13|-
CASSHLEQETQYF
TGTGCCAGCAGCCATCTGGAGCAAGAGACCCAGTACTTC
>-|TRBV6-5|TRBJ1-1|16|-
CASSYSISMVNTEAFF
TGTGCCAGCAGTTACTCGATCTCCATGGTGAACACTGAAGCTTTCTTT
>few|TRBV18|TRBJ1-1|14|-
CASSPQKGNTEAFF
TGTGCCAGCTCACCACAGAAAGGGAACACTGAAGCTTTCTTT
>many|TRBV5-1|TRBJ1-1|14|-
CASSLADRTPEAFF
TGCGCCAGCAGCTTGGCCGATAGGACGCCTGAAGCTTTCTTT
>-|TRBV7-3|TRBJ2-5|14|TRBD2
CASSQGGGGETQYF
TGTGCCAGCTCCCAGGGCGGGGGTGGGGAGACCCAGTACTTC